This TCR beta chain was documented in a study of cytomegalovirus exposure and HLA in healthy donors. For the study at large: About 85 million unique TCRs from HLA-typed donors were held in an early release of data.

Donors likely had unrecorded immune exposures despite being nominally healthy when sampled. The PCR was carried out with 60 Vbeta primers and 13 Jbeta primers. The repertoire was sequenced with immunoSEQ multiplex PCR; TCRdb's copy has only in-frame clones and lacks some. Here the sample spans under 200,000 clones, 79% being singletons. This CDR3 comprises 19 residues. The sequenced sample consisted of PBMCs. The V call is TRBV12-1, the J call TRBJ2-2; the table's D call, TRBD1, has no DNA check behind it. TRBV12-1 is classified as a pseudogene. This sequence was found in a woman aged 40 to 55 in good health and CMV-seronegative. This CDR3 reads CASSVSTHGQVYNTGELFF. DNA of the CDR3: TGTGCCAGCAGCGTCTCAACTCATGGGCAGGTTTACAACACCGGGGAGCTGTTTTTT.